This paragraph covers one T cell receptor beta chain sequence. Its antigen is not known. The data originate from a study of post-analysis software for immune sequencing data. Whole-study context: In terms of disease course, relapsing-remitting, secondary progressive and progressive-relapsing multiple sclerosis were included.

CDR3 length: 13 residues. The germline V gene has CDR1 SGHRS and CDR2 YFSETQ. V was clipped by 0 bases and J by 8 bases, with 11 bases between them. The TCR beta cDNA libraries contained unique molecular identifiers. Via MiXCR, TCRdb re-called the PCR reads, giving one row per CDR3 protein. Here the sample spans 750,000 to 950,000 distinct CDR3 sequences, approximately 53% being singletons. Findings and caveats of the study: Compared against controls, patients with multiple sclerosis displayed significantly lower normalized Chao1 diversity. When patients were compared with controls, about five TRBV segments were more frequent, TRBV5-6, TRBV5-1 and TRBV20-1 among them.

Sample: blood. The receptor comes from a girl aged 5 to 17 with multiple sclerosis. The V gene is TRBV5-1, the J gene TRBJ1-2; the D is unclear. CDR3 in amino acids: CASSLEGRRGYTF. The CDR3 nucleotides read TGCGCCAGCAGCTTGGAGGGCCGCAGGGGCTACACCTTC.